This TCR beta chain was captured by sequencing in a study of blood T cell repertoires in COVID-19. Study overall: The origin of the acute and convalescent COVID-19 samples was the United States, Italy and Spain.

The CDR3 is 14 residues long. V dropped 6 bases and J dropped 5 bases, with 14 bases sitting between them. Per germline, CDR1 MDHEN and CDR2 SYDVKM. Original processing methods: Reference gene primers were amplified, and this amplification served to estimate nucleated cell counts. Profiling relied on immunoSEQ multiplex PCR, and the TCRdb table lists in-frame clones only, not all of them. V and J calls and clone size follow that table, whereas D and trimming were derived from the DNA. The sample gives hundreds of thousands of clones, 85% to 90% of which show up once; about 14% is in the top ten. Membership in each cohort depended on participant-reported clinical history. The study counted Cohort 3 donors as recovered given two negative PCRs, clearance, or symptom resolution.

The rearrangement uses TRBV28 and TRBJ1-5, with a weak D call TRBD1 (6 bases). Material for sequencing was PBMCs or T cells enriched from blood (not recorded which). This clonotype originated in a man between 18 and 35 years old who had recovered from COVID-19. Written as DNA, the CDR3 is TGTGCCAGCAGGCTTGCCGGACAGCATCAGCCCCAGCATTTT. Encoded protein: CASRLAGQHQPQHF.